What follows is one TCR beta chain and its context. Its antigen is undetermined. The data stem from a study of shared clonotypes between healthy human individuals. Method: immunoSEQ multiplex PCR; TCRdb's copy keeps in-frame clones and lacks some. The table lists roughly 2 million clones, less than 95% of them singletons. Naive CD8 cells comprised CD45RO-negative, CCR7-positively selected cells, excluding terminally differentiated effector memory CD45RA+ cells. Whole-study results and caveats: Clonotype sharing among donors was thought likely to change with sequencing depth. Clonotypes that were shared across a handful of donors made up around 4.6% of naive CD4 clonotypes. What naive subsets generally showed was a larger estimated richness than memory subsets showed.

Losses at the gene ends were 4 bases for V and 3 bases for J; bases not matched to a gene: 6. Germline-derived CDR1 and CDR2 are MNHEY and SMNVEV (reference sequence). This CDR3 contains 15 residues. The TCR sequence derives from a man aged 18 to 29 in good health. Sequencing was performed on naive CD8+ T cells sorted from blood. The rearrangement joins TRBV27 to TRBJ2-1; 7 nucleotides agree with TRBD2. CDR3 sequence (DNA): TGTGCCAGCAGTTCGGCCGGGGGGATCTACAATGAGCAGTTCTTC. The encoded protein is CASSSAGGIYNEQFF.